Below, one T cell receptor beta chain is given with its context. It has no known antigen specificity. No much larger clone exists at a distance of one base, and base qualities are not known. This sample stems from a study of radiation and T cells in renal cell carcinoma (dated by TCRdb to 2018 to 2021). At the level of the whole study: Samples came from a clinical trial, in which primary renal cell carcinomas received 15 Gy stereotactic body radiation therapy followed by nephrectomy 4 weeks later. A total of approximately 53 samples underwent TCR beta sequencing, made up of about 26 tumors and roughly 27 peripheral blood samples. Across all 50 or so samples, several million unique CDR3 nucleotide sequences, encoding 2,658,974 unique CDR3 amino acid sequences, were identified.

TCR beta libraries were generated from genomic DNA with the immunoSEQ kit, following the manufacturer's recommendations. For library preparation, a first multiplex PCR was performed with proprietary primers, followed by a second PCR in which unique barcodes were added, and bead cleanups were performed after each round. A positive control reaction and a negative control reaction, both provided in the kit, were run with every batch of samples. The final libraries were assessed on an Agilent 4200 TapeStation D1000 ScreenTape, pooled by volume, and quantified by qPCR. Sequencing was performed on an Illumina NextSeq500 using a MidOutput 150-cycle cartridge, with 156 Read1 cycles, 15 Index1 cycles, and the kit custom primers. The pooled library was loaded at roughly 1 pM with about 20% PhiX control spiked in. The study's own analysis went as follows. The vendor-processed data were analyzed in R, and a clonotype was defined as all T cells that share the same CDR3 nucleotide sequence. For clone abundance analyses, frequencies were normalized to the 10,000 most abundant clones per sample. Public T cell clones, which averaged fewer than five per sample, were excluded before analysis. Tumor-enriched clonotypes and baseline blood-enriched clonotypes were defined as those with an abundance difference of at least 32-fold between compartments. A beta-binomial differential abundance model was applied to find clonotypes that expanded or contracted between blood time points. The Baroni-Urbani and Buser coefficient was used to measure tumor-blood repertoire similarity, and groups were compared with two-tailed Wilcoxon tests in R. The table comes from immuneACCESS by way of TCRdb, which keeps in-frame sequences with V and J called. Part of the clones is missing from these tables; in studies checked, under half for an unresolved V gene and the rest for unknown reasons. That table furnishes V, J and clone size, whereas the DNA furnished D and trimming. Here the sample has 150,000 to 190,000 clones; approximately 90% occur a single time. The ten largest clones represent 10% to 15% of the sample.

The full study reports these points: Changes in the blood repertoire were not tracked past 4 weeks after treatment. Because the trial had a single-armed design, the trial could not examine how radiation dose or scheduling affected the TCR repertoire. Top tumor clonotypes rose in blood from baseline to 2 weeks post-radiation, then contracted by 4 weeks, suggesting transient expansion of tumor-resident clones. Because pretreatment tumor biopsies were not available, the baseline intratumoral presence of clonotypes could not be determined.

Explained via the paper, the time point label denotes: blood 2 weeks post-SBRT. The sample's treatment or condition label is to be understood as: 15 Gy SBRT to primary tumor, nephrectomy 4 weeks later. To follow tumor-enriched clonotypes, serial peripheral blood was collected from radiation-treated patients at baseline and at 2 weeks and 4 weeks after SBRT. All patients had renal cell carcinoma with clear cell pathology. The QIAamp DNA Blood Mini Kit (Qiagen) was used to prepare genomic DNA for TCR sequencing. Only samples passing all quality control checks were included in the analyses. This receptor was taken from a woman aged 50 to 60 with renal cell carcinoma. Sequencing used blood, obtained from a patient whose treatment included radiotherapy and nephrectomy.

At the DNA level, the sequence is TGTGCTAGTGCTGGAGGAACGGAAAGCAGGCTCGAGCAGTACTTC. Translated, it gives CASAGGTESRLEQYF. The rearrangement joined TRBV12-5 to TRBJ2-7; TRBD2 is perhaps the D gene, given 5 matching bases. From the cysteine up to the phenylalanine, the CDR3 has a length of 15 residues. Solely the CDR3 DNA is kept, with 45 bases framed from the first base. The germline V gene sets CDR1 to LGHNT and CDR2 to FRNRAP. Trimming at the junction amounts to 7 bases on V and 6 bases on J, and the germline ends lie 22 bases apart.